This paragraph covers one TCR beta chain sequence. The data were obtained in a study of blood T cell repertoires in COVID-19. Self-reported history from a screening survey and questionnaire set each donor's cohort. Before they entered the study, exposed participants had met a COVID-19 case within 2 weeks. This table comes from immunoSEQ multiplex PCR, and its TCRdb copy is limited to in-frame clones, with some not included. The repertoire has 350,000 or so clones, 85% to 90% of them found once; the top ten carry over 1%. The CDR3 has 15 amino acids. Germline V gene data show CDR1 as SGDLS and CDR2 as YYNGEE. V was clipped by 2 bases and J by 0 bases, with 8 bases between them.

The J gene is TRBJ2-2, the V gene TRBV9; the D gene is possibly TRBD1 (6 bases). The sample comprised PBMCs or T cells enriched from blood (not recorded which). The clonotype was recovered from a woman in her thirties who had been exposed to COVID-19. CDR3 amino acids: CASSVSGANTGELFF. CDR3 nucleotide sequence: TGTGCCAGCAGCGTGTCAGGGGCGAACACCGGGGAGCTGTTTTTT.